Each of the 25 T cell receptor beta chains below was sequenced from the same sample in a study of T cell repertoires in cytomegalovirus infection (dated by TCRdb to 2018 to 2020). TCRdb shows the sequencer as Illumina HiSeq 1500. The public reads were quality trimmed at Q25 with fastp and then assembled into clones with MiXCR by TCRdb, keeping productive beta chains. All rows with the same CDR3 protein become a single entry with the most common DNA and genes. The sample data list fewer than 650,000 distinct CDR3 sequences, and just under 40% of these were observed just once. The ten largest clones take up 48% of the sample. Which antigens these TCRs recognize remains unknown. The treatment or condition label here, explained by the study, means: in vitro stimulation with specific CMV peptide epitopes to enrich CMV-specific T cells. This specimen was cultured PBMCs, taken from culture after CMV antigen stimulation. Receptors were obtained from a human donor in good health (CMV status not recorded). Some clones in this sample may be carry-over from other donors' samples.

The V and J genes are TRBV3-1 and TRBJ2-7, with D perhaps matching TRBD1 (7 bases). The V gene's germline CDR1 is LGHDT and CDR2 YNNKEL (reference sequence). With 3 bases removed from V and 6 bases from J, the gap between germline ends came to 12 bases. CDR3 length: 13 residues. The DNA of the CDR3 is TGTGCCAGCAGCCAGTCTCAGGGGGGCGAGCAGTACTTC. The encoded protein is CASSQSQGGEQYF.

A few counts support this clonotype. The CDR3 DNA reads as TGTGCCAGCAGCTTAAAACAGGGTCTGAAAGCTTTCTTT. Protein: CASSLKQGLKAFF. V and J are TRBV11-3 and TRBJ1-1, with D perhaps matching TRBD1 (6 bases). Per germline, CDR1 SGHNT and CDR2 YENEEA. V was pared by 2 bases and J by 9 bases, with 13 bases between. This CDR3 region has 13 residues.

For the CDR3, the DNA is TGTGCCAACCTCGGACCCGAACAGGGAGCGCCCTTATACAATGAGCAGTTCTTC. Its translation: CANLGPEQGAPLYNEQFF. The chain employs TRBV7-6 and TRBJ2-1; tentatively, D is TRBD1 (6 bases). Germline V CDR1 and CDR2: SGHVS, FNYEAQ. Between the trimmed V and J ends, which lost 10 bases and 4 bases, there was a span of 29 bases. This CDR3 is 18 amino acids long.

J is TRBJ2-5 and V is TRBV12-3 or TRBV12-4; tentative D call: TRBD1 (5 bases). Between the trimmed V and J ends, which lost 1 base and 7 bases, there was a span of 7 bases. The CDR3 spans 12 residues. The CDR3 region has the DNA TGTGCCAGCAGTTTAGGGGGCCGGACCCAGTACTTC. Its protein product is CASSLGGRTQYF.

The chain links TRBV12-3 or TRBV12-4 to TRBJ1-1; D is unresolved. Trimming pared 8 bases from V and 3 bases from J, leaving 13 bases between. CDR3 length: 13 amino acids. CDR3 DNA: TGTGCCAGCCGCACTGCGGGAGACACTGAAGCTTTCTTT. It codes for CASRTAGDTEAFF.

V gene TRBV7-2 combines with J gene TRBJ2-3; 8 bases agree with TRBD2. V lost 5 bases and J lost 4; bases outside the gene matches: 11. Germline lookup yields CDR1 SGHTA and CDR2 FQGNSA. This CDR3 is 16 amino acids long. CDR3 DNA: TGTGCCAGCAGCCGCGCTGATAGCGGGAACGCAGATACGCAGTATTTT. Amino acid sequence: CASSRADSGNADTQYF.

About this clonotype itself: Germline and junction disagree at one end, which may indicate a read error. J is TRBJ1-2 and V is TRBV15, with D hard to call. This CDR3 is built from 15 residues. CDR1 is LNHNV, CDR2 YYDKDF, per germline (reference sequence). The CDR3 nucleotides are TGTGCCACCAGGAGAGTCTGGGGAGAGGAGGATGGCTACACCTTC. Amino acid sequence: CATRRVWGEEDGYTF. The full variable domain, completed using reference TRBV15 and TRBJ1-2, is DAMVIQNPRYQVTQFGKPVTLSCSQTLNHNVMYWYQQKSSQAPKLLFHYYDKDFNNEADTPDNFQSRRPNTSFCFLDIRSPGLGDTAMYLCATRRVWGEEDGYTFGSGTRLTVV.

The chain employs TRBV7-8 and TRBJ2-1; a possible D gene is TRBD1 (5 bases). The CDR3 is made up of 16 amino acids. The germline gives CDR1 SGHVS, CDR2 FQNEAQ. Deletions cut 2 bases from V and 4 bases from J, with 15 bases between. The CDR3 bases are TGTGCCAGCAGCTTAACAGGCCCAATATCGTACAATGAGCAGTTCTTC. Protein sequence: CASSLTGPISYNEQFF.

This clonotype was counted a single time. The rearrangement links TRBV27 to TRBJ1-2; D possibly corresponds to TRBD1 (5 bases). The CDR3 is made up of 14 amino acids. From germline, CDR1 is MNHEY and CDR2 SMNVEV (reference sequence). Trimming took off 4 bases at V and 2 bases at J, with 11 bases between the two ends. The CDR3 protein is CASSSAWGNYGYTF. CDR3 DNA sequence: TGTGCCAGCAGTTCGGCGTGGGGGAACTATGGCTACACCTTC.

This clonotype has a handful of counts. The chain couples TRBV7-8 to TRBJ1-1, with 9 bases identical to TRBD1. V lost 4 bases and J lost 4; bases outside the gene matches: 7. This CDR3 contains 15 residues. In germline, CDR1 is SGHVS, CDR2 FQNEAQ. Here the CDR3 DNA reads TGTGCCAGCAGCTCGCGGGGGGGACAGGGCACTGAAGCTTTCTTT. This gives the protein CASSSRGGQGTEAFF.

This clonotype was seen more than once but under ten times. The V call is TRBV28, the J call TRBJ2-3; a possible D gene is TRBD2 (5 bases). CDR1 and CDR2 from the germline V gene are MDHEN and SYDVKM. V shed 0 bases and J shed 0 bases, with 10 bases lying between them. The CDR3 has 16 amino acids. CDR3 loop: CASSLWRAASTDTQYF. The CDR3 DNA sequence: TGTGCCAGCAGTTTATGGCGGGCCGCTAGCACAGATACGCAGTATTTT. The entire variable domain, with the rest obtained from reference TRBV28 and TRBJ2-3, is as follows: DVKVTQSSRYLVKRTGEKVFLECVQDMDHENMFWYRQDPGLGLRLIYFSYDVKMKEKGDIPEGYSVSREKKERFSLILESASTNQTSMYLCASSLWRAASTDTQYFGPGTRLTVL.

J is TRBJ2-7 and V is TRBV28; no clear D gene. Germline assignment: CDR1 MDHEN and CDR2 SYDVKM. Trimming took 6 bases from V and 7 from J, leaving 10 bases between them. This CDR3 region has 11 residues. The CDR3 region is CASRVSSEQYF. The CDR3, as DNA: TGTGCCAGCAGGGTATCTAGTGAGCAGTACTTC.

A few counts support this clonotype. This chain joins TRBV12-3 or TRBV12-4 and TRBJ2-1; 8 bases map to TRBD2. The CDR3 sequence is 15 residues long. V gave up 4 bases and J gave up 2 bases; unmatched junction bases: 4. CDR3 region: CASSSSGLTYNEQFF. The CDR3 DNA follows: TGTGCCAGCAGTTCTAGCGGGTTAACCTACAATGAGCAGTTCTTC.

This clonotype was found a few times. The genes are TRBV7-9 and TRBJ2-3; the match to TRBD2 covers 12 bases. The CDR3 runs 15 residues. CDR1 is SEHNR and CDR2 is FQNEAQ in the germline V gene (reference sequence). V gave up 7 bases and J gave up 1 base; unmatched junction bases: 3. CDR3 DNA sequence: TGTGCCAGCACCCGGACTAGCGGGGGCACAGATACGCAGTATTTT. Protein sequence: CASTRTSGGTDTQYF.

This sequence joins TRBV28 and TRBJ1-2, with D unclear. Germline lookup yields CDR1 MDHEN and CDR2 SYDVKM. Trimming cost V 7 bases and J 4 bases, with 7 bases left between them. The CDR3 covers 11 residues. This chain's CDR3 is CASIGAYGYTF. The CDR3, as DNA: TGTGCCAGCATAGGAGCCTATGGCTACACCTTC.

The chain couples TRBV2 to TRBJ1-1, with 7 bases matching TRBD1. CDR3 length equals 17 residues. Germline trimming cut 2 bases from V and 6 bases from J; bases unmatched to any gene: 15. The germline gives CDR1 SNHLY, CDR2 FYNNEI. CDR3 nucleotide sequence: TGTGCCAGCAGTGAATTGAGCGTTGCAGGGGGAATGGCTGAAGCTTTCTTT. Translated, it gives CASSELSVAGGMAEAFF.

The CDR3 nucleotides read TGTGCCACCCGCCAGGGGTCCGCGGATGGCTACACCTTC. This gives the protein CATRQGSADGYTF. The chain links TRBV7-6 to TRBJ1-2; a weak D match, TRBD1 (6 bases). CDR3 length: 13 amino acids. Germline V gene data show CDR1 as SGHVS and CDR2 as FNYEAQ. Trimming removed 10 bases at V and 6 bases at J, with 18 bases between.

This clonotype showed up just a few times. CDR3 coding DNA: TGTGCCAGCGCGCCAAGGGCCTCAAGCAGACTTCTGGGGGAGCTGTTTTTT. It translates to CASAPRASSRLLGELFF. The rearrangement joins TRBV7-2 to TRBJ2-2, with D unresolved. The CDR3 length is 17 residues. Trimming removed 8 bases from V and 8 bases from J, with 27 bases in between. CDR1 is SGHTA, CDR2 FQGNSA, per germline.

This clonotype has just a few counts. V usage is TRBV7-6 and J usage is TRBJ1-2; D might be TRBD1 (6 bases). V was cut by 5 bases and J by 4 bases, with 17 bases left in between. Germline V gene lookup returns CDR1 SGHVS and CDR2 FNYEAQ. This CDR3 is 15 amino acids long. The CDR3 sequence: CASSTQGPLRYGYTF. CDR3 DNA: TGTGCCAGCAGCACACAGGGACCGTTGCGCTATGGCTACACCTTC. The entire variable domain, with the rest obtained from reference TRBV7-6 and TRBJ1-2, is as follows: GAGVSQSPRYKVTKRGQDVALRCDPISGHVSLYWYRQALGQGPEFLTYFNYEAQQDKSGLPNDRFSAERPEGSISTLTIQRTEQRDSAMYRCASSTQGPLRYGYTFGSGTRLTVV.

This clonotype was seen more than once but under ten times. CDR3 sequence (DNA): TGCGCCAGCAGCTTGGGGAAAGGGAGGGATAGTGGCTACGAGCAGTACTTC. This translates into CASSLGKGRDSGYEQYF. J is TRBJ2-7 and V is TRBV5-1, with 7 nucleotides matching TRBD2. Germline lookup yields CDR1 SGHRS and CDR2 YFSETQ. The ends lost 0 bases at V and 3 bases at J; junction bases unmatched: 12. The CDR3 is 17 residues long.

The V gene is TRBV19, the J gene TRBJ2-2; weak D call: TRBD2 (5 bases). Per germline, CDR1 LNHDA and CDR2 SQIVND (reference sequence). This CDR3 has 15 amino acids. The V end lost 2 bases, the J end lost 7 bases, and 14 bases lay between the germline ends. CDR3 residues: CASSIRLAPIGELFF. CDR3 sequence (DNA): TGTGCCAGTAGTATAAGGCTAGCACCAATCGGGGAGCTGTTTTTT.

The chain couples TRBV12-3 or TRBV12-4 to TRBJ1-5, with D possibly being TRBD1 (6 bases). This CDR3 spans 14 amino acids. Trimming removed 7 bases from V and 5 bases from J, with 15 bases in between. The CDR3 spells CASKLWTDDQPQHF. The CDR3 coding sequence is TGTGCCAGCAAACTTTGGACAGACGATCAGCCCCAGCATTTT.

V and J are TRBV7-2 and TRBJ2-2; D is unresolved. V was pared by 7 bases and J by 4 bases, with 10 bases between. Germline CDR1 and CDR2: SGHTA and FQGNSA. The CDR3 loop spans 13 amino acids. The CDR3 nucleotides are TGTGCCAGCACTCTCTTACTCACCGGGGAGCTGTTTTTT. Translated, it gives CASTLLLTGELFF.

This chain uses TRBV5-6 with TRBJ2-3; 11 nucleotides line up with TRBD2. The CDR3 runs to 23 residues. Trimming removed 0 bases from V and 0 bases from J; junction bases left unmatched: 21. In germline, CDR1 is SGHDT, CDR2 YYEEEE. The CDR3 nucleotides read TGTGCCAGCAGCTTGGGCCCGATTGGTTGGTTTCGGCCTAGCGGGAGGAGCACAGATACGCAGTATTTT. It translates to CASSLGPIGWFRPSGRSTDTQYF. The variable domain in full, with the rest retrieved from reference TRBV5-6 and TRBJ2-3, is DAGVTQSPTHLIKTRGQQVTLRCSPKSGHDTVSWYQQALGQGPQFIFQYYEEEERQRGNFPDRFSGHQFPNYSSELNVNALLLGDSALYLCASSLGPIGWFRPSGRSTDTQYFGPGTRLTVL.

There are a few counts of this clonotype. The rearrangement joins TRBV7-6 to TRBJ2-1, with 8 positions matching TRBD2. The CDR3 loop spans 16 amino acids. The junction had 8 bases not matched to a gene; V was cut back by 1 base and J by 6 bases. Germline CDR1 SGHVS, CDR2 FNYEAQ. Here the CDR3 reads CASSLEASGSLNEQFF. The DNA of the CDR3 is TGTGCCAGCAGCTTAGAAGCGAGCGGGAGTCTCAATGAGCAGTTCTTC.